A selection of T cell receptor beta chains follows, all from one sample in a study of cytomegalovirus exposure and HLA in healthy donors. Assay used: immunoSEQ multiplex PCR; TCRdb lists only in-frame clones, some missing. Counted here are about 180,000 clones, approximately 84% occurring once; the ten biggest clones make up roughly 5%. Sequencing input: PBMCs. All receptors derive from a girl aged 10-17 years in good health and CMV-seropositive. Both conserved end residues are part of each CDR3. D genes are given only for firm matches. Clone size appears in some rows only: once, few, many, or a class for an expanded clone.

CDR3 length | J gene | clone size | V gene | D gene | CDR3 protein | CDR3 DNA
14 | TRBJ2-7 | NA | TRBV6-5 | NA | CASTQGGGTYEQYF | TGTGCCAGCACCCAGGGGGGAGGCACCTACGAGCAGTACTTC
14 | TRBJ2-5 | NA | TRBV7-8 | TRBD1 | CASSLGQAGETQYF | TGTGCCAGCAGCTTGGGACAGGCTGGGGAGACCCAGTACTTC
12 | TRBJ2-3 | few | TRBV5-1 | NA | CASSLARDTQYF | TGCGCCAGCAGCTTGGCGAGGGATACGCAGTATTTT
16 | TRBJ1-2 | NA | TRBV5-4 | TRBD1 | CASSPGTDSRGYGYTF | TGTGCCAGCAGCCCCGGGACAGACTCTAGAGGCTATGGCTACACCTTC
16 | TRBJ2-1 | NA | TRBV2 | TRBD2 | CASSPVLAGAYNEQFF | TGTGCCAGCTCCCCGGTACTAGCGGGGGCTTACAATGAGCAGTTCTTC
16 | TRBJ1-1 | NA | TRBV18 | TRBD1 | CASSPSAGGRGTEAFF | TGTGCCAGCTCACCAAGCGCAGGGGGTCGTGGCACTGAAGCTTTCTTT
13 | TRBJ1-5 | NA | TRBV7-2 | TRBD1 | CASRGQPHQPQHF | TGTGCCAGCAGGGGACAGCCCCATCAGCCCCAGCATTTT
15 | TRBJ1-2 | NA | TRBV18 | NA | CASSPRGGPGYGYTF | TGTGCCAGCTCACCAAGAGGCGGGCCAGGCTATGGCTACACCTTC
14 | TRBJ2-7 | NA | TRBV10-3 | NA | CAISESMRRYEQYF | TGTGCCATCAGTGAGTCGATGAGGCGCTACGAGCAGTACTTC
15 | TRBJ1-6 | NA | TRBV6-5 | NA | CASSLSGVNNSPLHF | TGTGCCAGCAGTCTCTCGGGAGTTAATAATTCACCCCTCCACTTT
13 | TRBJ1-2 | NA | TRBV4-1 | NA | CASSQVGTNGYTF | TGCGCCAGCAGCCAAGTAGGGACAAATGGCTACACCTTC
14 | TRBJ1-5 | NA | TRBV2 | NA | CASTMASGNQPQHF | TGTGCCAGCACAATGGCCTCAGGGAATCAGCCCCAGCATTTT
15 | TRBJ1-2 | NA | TRBV7-9 | TRBD1 | CASSTPGTGREGYTF | TGTGCCAGCAGCACCCCCGGGACAGGGCGGGAGGGCTACACCTTC
13 | TRBJ2-7 | NA | TRBV2 | NA | CASRPQVGDEQYF | TGTGCCAGCAGGCCCCAGGTCGGCGACGAGCAGTACTTC
13 | TRBJ1-2 | NA | TRBV14 | NA | CASSQGANYGYTF | TGTGCCAGCAGCCAAGGGGCCAACTATGGCTACACCTTC
14 | TRBJ1-1 | NA | TRBV5-1 | TRBD1 | CASSPYRGPTEAFF | TGCGCCAGCAGCCCTTACAGGGGGCCCACTGAAGCTTTCTTT
14 | TRBJ2-5 | NA | TRBV7-7 | TRBD2 | CASSSIAGVETQYF | TGTGCTAGCAGCTCAATAGCGGGGGTGGAGACCCAGTACTTC
16 | TRBJ1-5 | NA | TRBV27 | TRBD1 | CASSTRTGLSNQPQHF | TGTGCCAGCAGTACAAGGACAGGGCTAAGCAATCAGCCCCAGCATTTT
15 | TRBJ1-5 | NA | TRBV27 | NA | CASSLRSHSNQPQHF | TGTGCCAGCAGTTTACGGAGCCATAGCAATCAGCCCCAGCATTTT
18 | TRBJ1-3 | NA | TRBV9 | NA | CASSGEHGGVHSGNTIYF | TGTGCCAGCAGCGGAGAGCATGGAGGGGTGCACTCTGGAAACACCATATATTTT
12 | TRBJ2-7 | few | TRBV11-3 | TRBD2 | CASSGGDYEQYF | TGTGCCAGCAGCGGGGGGGACTACGAGCAGTACTTC
14 | TRBJ1-2 | NA | TRBV13 | TRBD1 | CASSPPGQGNGYTF | TGTGCCAGCAGCCCTCCGGGACAGGGGAATGGCTACACCTTC
14 | TRBJ2-2 | once | TRBV2 | NA | CASSQTGFTGELFF | TGTGCCAGCAGTCAAACAGGATTCACCGGGGAGCTGTTTTTT
13 | TRBJ1-1 | NA | TRBV7-8 | NA | CASSLQGSTEAFF | TGTGCCAGCAGCTTACAGGGTTCCACTGAAGCTTTCTTT
18 | TRBJ1-5 | NA | TRBV5-6 | TRBD1 | CASSTTGDTGYRNQPQHF | TGTGCCAGCAGCACGACAGGGGATACGGGGTATCGCAATCAGCCCCAGCATTTT
15 | TRBJ1-2 | few | TRBV6-4 | NA | CASSDYGRETYGYTF | TGTGCCAGCAGTGATTACGGACGGGAGACCTATGGCTACACCTTC
17 | TRBJ1-5 | once | TRBV19 | TRBD1 | CASSIPTGAYSNQPQHF | TGTGCCAGTAGTATCCCCACAGGGGCCTATAGCAATCAGCCCCAGCATTTT
18 | TRBJ2-5 | NA | TRBV11-3 | TRBD2 | CASSLDLVAGGRGETQYF | TGTGCCAGCAGCTTAGATCTGGTAGCGGGGGGCCGGGGAGAGACCCAGTACTTC
15 | TRBJ2-7 | NA | TRBV6-5 | NA | CASSSHPGEVRAQYF | TGTGCCAGCAGTTCACATCCGGGGGAAGTTCGGGCGCAGTACTTC
13 | TRBJ1-2 | NA | TRBV7-9 | NA | CASTPSRGGGYTF | TGTGCCAGCACCCCCTCACGAGGGGGTGGCTACACCTTC
15 | TRBJ1-2 | NA | TRBV5-4 | NA | CASSLGQSRILTYTF | TGTGCCAGCAGCTTGGGACAGAGCCGTATTTTAACCTACACCTTC
14 | TRBJ1-2 | NA | TRBV2 | NA | CASSETTNEYGYTF | TGTGCCAGCAGCGAAACTACCAACGAGTATGGCTACACCTTC
14 | TRBJ1-1 | once | TRBV11-2 | NA | CASSLWSLNTEAFF | TGTGCCAGCAGCTTATGGAGCTTGAACACTGAAGCTTTCTTT
14 | TRBJ1-2 | NA | TRBV5-5 | NA | CASSLEGTNYGYTF | TGTGCCAGCAGCCTGGAGGGGACTAACTATGGCTACACCTTC
14 | TRBJ1-1 | NA | TRBV2 | TRBD1 | CASGGTGVGTEAFF | TGTGCCAGCGGAGGTACAGGGGTAGGCACTGAAGCTTTCTTT
16 | TRBJ1-4 | NA | TRBV30 | NA | CAWSPPWGRSVEKLFF | TGTGCCTGGAGTCCCCCTTGGGGCCGCTCGGTGGAAAAACTGTTTTTT
14 | TRBJ2-3 | NA | TRBV15 | NA | CATSILTGTDTQYF | TGTGCCACCAGCATTCTCACGGGCACAGATACGCAGTATTTT
15 | TRBJ1-2 | NA | TRBV15 | NA | CATSRDNTDTYGYTF | TGTGCCACCAGCAGAGATAATACAGACACCTATGGCTACACCTTC
15 | TRBJ1-1 | NA | TRBV6-5 | TRBD1 | CASSSPGQGGTEAFF | TGTGCCAGCAGTTCTCCGGGACAGGGAGGCACTGAAGCTTTCTTT
15 | TRBJ2-1 | NA | TRBV10-3 | TRBD1 | CAISGGQGERNEQFF | TGTGCCATCAGTGGCGGACAGGGGGAGAGGAATGAGCAGTTCTTC
13 | TRBJ1-1 | NA | TRBV6-5 | TRBD1 | CASSYPYTGEAFF | TGTGCCAGCAGTTACCCGTACACAGGGGAGGCTTTCTTT
14 | TRBJ2-1 | NA | TRBV6-1 | TRBD1 | CASSADRGLNEQFF | TGTGCCAGCAGTGCGGACAGGGGGCTCAATGAGCAGTTCTTC
14 | TRBJ1-1 | NA | TRBV11-2 | NA | CASSLKGIFSEAFF | TGTGCCAGCAGCTTAAAGGGGATTTTCTCTGAAGCTTTCTTT
14 | TRBJ2-2 | NA | TRBV10-1 | NA | CASSDTVQVSKLFF | TGCGCCAGCAGCGACACGGTACAGGTTTCCAAGCTGTTTTTT
15 | TRBJ1-4 | NA | TRBV6-5 | NA | CASSYSFLAREKLFF | TGTGCCAGCAGTTACTCATTCCTTGCTCGGGAAAAACTGTTTTTT
13 | TRBJ2-7 | NA | TRBV11-3 | NA | CASSLGGLEEQYF | TGTGCCAGCAGCTTAGGGGGCCTGGAGGAGCAGTACTTC
15 | TRBJ1-2 | NA | TRBV7-2 | TRBD1 | CASSVGQGRFYGYTF | TGTGCCAGCAGCGTAGGACAGGGCCGTTTCTATGGCTACACCTTC
16 | TRBJ2-1 | NA | TRBV5-1 | NA | CASSASGSSSYNEQFF | TGCGCCAGCAGCGCGAGCGGGTCGAGCTCCTACAATGAGCAGTTCTTC
14 | TRBJ1-1 | NA | TRBV5-1 | TRBD1 | CASSPQGGNTEAFF | TGCGCCAGCAGCCCTCAGGGGGGGAACACTGAAGCTTTCTTT
13 | TRBJ1-1 | NA | TRBV7-2 | TRBD1 | CASSGQGRAEAFF | TGTGCCAGCAGCGGACAGGGTAGGGCTGAAGCTTTCTTT
11 | TRBJ2-3 | NA | TRBV19 | NA | CGWGAKDTQYF | TGTGGCTGGGGCGCGAAAGATACGCAGTATTTT
12 | TRBJ2-3 | NA | TRBV5-1 | NA | CASSLGPGTQYF | TGCGCCAGCAGCTTAGGCCCCGGGACGCAGTATTTT
13 | TRBJ1-2 | NA | TRBV29-1 | NA | CSVGVGREYGYTF | TGCAGCGTTGGTGTCGGGAGGGAGTATGGCTACACCTTC
15 | TRBJ2-1 | NA | TRBV7-9 | TRBD1 | CASSPASDRAGEQFF | TGTGCCAGCAGCCCCGCCTCGGACAGGGCTGGGGAGCAGTTCTTC
18 | TRBJ1-1 | NA | TRBV15 | NA | CATSREDRTKLLNTEAFF | TGTGCCACCAGCAGAGAGGACAGAACCAAACTACTGAACACTGAAGCTTTCTTT
13 | TRBJ1-5 | NA | TRBV30 | TRBD1 | CACSTGWGQPQHF | TGTGCCTGTTCGACAGGGTGGGGTCAGCCCCAGCATTTT